The next 3 T cell receptor beta chains were all read from a single sample in a study of cytomegalovirus exposure and HLA in healthy donors listed by TCRdb under 2017. Receptor amplification or capture employed the immunoSEQ multiplex PCR assay. For the multiplex PCR, a mixture combining 60 forward primers for TCR Vbeta segments and 13 reverse primers for TCR Jbeta segments was used. TCRdb carries this immuneACCESS record with in-frame sequences only. Its versions omit some clonotypes, under half of them owing to an unresolved V gene in the studies checked, with the rest unexplained. Here the sample has around 130,000 clones; around 77% occur a single time. Approximately 1.2% of the sample goes to the ten largest clones. Sequencing input: PBMCs. The receptors were sampled from a man aged 50-60 years in good health and CMV-seronegative.

The rearrangement joins TRBV10-1 to TRBJ2-7, with TRBD2 matching 7 bases. Per germline, CDR1 WNHNN and CDR2 SYGVQD (reference sequence). The J segment lost 3 bases and the V segment lost 3 bases, leaving 2 bases of the junction unmatched. CDR3 length: 13 amino acids. CDR3 sequence: CASSEAGNYEQYF. The CDR3 bases are TGCGCCAGCAGTGAAGCGGGAAACTACGAGCAGTACTTC.

The chain carries TRBV18 and TRBJ2-7, with D maybe TRBD1 (6 bases). The CDR3 loop spans 14 amino acids. From germline, CDR1 is KGHSH and CDR2 LQKENI. The ends were cut back, 5 bases at V and 0 bases at J, with 11 bases in the middle. The CDR3 bases are TGTGCCAGCTCATCCGGGACATCCTCCTACGAGCAGTACTTC. Translation gives CASSSGTSSYEQYF.

Here the CDR3 reads CATDPGGAGYGYTF. The DNA for the CDR3 is TGTGCCACTGATCCGGGGGGGGCCGGCTATGGCTACACCTTC. The chain combines TRBV28 with TRBJ1-2, with D perhaps TRBD1 (6 bases). Deletions cut 10 bases from V and 4 bases from J, with 19 bases between. This CDR3 is 14 amino acids long. Germline lookup yields CDR1 MDHEN and CDR2 SYDVKM.